This T cell receptor (beta chain) stems from a study of blood T cell repertoires in COVID-19. Overall study: Collection of acute and convalescent COVID-19 samples took place in the United States, Italy and Spain. Nucleic acid was either cDNA or gDNA, and it came from T cells, B-cell-depleted T cells, or PBMCs.

This CDR3 region has 15 residues. After removal of 5 bases from V and 3 bases from J, the junction contained 7 bases not matched to a gene. The V gene's germline CDR1 is MNHEY and CDR2 SMNVEV (reference sequence). Only one count was recorded for this clone. Original data processing: Reference gene primer amplification gave nucleated cell count estimates. Sequencing used immunoSEQ multiplex PCR; TCRdb keeps in-frame clones, though not all of them. The V and J calls and clone size were taken over from that table, and D and trimming were inferred from the DNA. The table has about 140,000 clones, 70% to 80% seen once.

The receptor was isolated from a man between 60 and 70 years old who had recovered from COVID-19. The chain carries TRBV27 and TRBJ2-1, with 7 bases lining up with TRBD1. Sequenced material: peripheral blood. The CDR3 loop is CASSPRQGIYNEQFF. Written as DNA, the CDR3 is TGTGCCAGCAGTCCCCGACAGGGAATCTACAATGAGCAGTTCTTC.